This T cell receptor beta chain was obtained from a study of cytomegalovirus exposure and HLA in healthy donors. Overall study: Among approximately 390 genotyped donors, around 80% fell in the Caucasian-associated ancestry cluster.

Regarding the study as a whole: Later work found that TCR association rates differed between HLA loci; DRB1 had the most and HLA-C the fewest. In a later analysis, a missense DCLRE1C variant was linked to TCR beta V- and J-gene trimming.

The CDR3 totals 17 residues. Germline V gene lookup returns CDR1 ENHRY and CDR2 SYGVKD. The PCR was carried out with 60 Vbeta primers and 13 Jbeta primers. Clones were read by immunoSEQ multiplex PCR, and TCRdb kept only the in-frame ones, dropping some. The sample carries under 150,000 clones, 82% recorded once. About this clone itself: The target antigen is unknown.

The chain has TRBV10-3 and TRBJ2-5, with D tentatively TRBD2 (6 bases). The J call may not be correct, given that the DNA end is closer to TRBJ2-7. The sequenced sample consisted of PBMCs. The receptor was derived from a boy under 18 in good health and CMV-seronegative. The CDR3 loop reads CAISEAYGGTPPSEQYF. The CDR3 DNA reads as TGTGCCATCAGTGAGGCGTACGGCGGGACTCCTCCCTCCGAGCAGTACTTC.